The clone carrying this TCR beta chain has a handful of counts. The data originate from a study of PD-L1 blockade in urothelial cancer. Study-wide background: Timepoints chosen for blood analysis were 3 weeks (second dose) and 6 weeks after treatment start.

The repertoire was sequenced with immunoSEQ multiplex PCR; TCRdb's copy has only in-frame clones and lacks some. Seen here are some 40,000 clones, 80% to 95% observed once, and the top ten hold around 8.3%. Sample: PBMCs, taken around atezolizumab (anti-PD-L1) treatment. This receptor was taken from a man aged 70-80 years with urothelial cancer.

This CDR3 is CASSIRDQPQHF. CDR3 nucleotide sequence: TGTGCCAGTAGTATCAGGGATCAGCCCCAGCATTTT. J is TRBJ1-5 and V is TRBV19, with a weak D call TRBD1 (5 bases). Per germline, CDR1 LNHDA and CDR2 SQIVND (reference sequence). This CDR3 region has 12 residues. V was shortened by 3 bases and J by 5 bases, with 5 bases between the two germline ends.